The entry below gives a single T cell receptor beta chain sequence along with its context. The target antigen is unknown. This record belongs to a study of metastatic and nonmetastatic thyroid tumors. Regarding the study as a whole: Reports indicated that malignant thyroid tumors showed significantly higher TCR beta diversity than benign nodules did, in blood and tumor.

V lost 2 bases, J lost 5 bases, and 14 bases stayed unmatched. Germline V gene data show CDR1 as DFQATT and CDR2 as SNEGSKA (reference sequence). CDR3 size: 16 residues. Treatment of any kind had been given to no patient before thyroid surgery. TCRdb re-clonotyped the PCR reads through MiXCR. The sample shows about 9,000 clones, under 15% of them seen only once. This chain connects TRBV20-1 to TRBJ2-5, with TRBD2 matching over 7 bases. The receptor was isolated from a female donor with papillary thyroid cancer or a benign thyroid nodule (not recorded which). Some clones in this sample may be carry-over from other donors' samples. The sequenced material came from blood. Here the CDR3 DNA reads TGCAGTGCTAGAACCCTTTTGGCGGGGGAGGTGGAGACCCAGTACTTC. Encoded protein: CSARTLLAGEVETQYF.